This passage covers 20 T cell receptor beta chains from one sample sequenced in a study of blood T cell repertoires in COVID-19. Sequencing was performed with immunoSEQ multiplex PCR; in TCRdb, only in-frame clones are kept and a portion is missing. The data hold roughly 300,000 clones, with roughly 86% observed a single time. The specimen sequenced was peripheral blood. All receptors derive from a woman aged 45-65 years who had recovered from COVID-19.

The chain employs TRBV19 and TRBJ2-5; a possible D gene is TRBD2 (6 bases). This CDR3 has 13 amino acids. V was clipped by 3 bases and J by 5 bases, with 10 bases between them. Germline lookup yields CDR1 LNHDA and CDR2 SQIVND (reference sequence). The DNA for the CDR3 is TGTGCCAGTAGTATTGGGACTTTGGAGACCCAGTACTTC. It is translated as CASSIGTLETQYF.

In DNA form, the CDR3 reads TGTGCCAGCAGCCGTGGGACTAGCGGGGACGATAGGTTGGAGACCCAGTACTTC. Its translation: CASSRGTSGDDRLETQYF. This chain uses TRBV11-3 with TRBJ2-5, with 13 bases that match TRBD2. V lost 5 bases, J lost 5 bases, and 14 bases stayed unmatched. The CDR3 is made up of 18 amino acids. The V gene's germline CDR1 is SGHNT and CDR2 YENEEA.

The chain links TRBV7-2 to TRBJ1-5; D possibly corresponds to TRBD1 (5 bases). Trimming took 4 bases from V and 2 from J, leaving 12 bases between them. CDR1 and CDR2 from the germline V gene are SGHTA and FQGNSA. The CDR3 is 15 amino acids. CDR3 nucleotides: TGTGCCAGCAGCTACGAGGCGGGACGCAATCAGCCCCAGCATTTT. Protein: CASSYEAGRNQPQHF.

This chain connects TRBV9 to TRBJ2-1; the match to TRBD2 covers 14 bases. This CDR3 is 18 amino acids long. V trimming: 0 bases; J trimming: 7 bases; junction bases outside the gene matches: 9. Germline CDR1 is SGDLS and CDR2 is YYNGEE. Written as DNA, the CDR3 is TGTGCCAGCAGCGTAGAGGGACTAGCGGGGGCTTCGGGAAATGAGCAGTTCTTC. Its translation is CASSVEGLAGASGNEQFF.

The J gene is TRBJ2-1, the V gene TRBV27; 10 nucleotides line up with TRBD1. The J segment lost 12 bases and the V segment lost 5 bases, leaving 10 bases of the junction unmatched. Germline V gives CDR1 MNHEY, CDR2 SMNVEV (reference sequence). This CDR3 is 14 amino acids long. The chain's CDR3 is CASSRDRGPNMQFF. The CDR3 nucleotides are TGTGCCAGCAGTCGGGACAGGGGACCTAACATGCAGTTCTTC.

V gene TRBV3-1 (or the pseudogene TRBV3-2) combines with J gene TRBJ2-1, with 12 bases matching TRBD2. CDR1 is LGHDT, CDR2 YNNKEL, per germline (reference sequence). With 2 bases clipped from V and 15 bases from J, the junction kept 5 bases outside the gene matches. The CDR3 has 13 residues. CDR3 bases: TGTGCCAGCAGCCAATCGACTAGCGGGGGACCGTTCTTC. It translates to CASSQSTSGGPFF.

This sequence joins TRBV18 and TRBJ1-2; TRBD1 matches 10 bases. V was pared by 4 bases and J by 4 bases, with 12 bases of the junction left unmatched. Germline CDR1 is KGHSH and CDR2 is LQKENI. CDR3 length equals 17 residues. The CDR3 bases are TGTGCCAGCTCACAAACCGGGACAGGGGTTGGTAGCTATGGCTACACCTTC. It codes for CASSQTGTGVGSYGYTF.

This rearrangement joins TRBV27 to TRBJ2-7, with D unresolved. The CDR3 consists of 13 residues. V dropped 5 bases and J dropped 3 bases, with 11 bases sitting between them. Germline CDR1 and CDR2: MNHEY and SMNVEV (reference sequence). CDR3 nucleotides: TGTGCCAGCAGTCCCGACTCCCTCTACGAGCAGTACTTC. Translating gives CASSPDSLYEQYF.

This clone was seen a single time. The chain links TRBV5-6 to TRBJ2-2, with D uncertain. There are 17 residues in the CDR3. Germline V gene data show CDR1 as SGHDT and CDR2 as YYEEEE. Deletions cut 2 bases from V and 0 bases from J, with 14 bases between. The CDR3 loop reads CASSFRPGFSNTGELFF. The CDR3 coding sequence is TGTGCCAGCAGCTTCCGCCCCGGGTTTTCGAACACCGGGGAGCTGTTTTTT.

The chain has TRBV6-5 and TRBJ1-1; maybe TRBD1 (5 bases). V lost 6 bases and J lost 6, with 17 bases in between. CDR1 MNHEY and CDR2 SVGAGI come from the germline V gene. The CDR3 has 14 amino acids. CDR3 DNA: TGTGCCAGCAGACAACCTCAGGGAAGCCCTGAAGCTTTCTTT. This sequence encodes CASRQPQGSPEAFF.

The chain carries TRBV12-2 and TRBJ2-2; no check of the table's D call, TRBD2, against the DNA was made. TRBV12-2 represents a pseudogene. The CDR3 extends over 15 amino acids. CDR3 coding DNA: TGTGCAAGTCGCTCCCAGGACTATTACACCGGGGAGCTGTTTTTT. Translation gives CASRSQDYYTGELFF.

V is TRBV30 and J is TRBJ1-2; TRBD1 agrees at 7 bases. This CDR3 has 11 residues. Germline V CDR1 and CDR2: GTSNPN, SVGIG (reference sequence). With V trimmed by 5 bases and J by 14 bases, 11 bases remained unmatched. CDR3 DNA sequence: TGTGCCTGGGCTCGGAGGGGGCCGGTTACCTTC. Translating gives CAWARRGPVTF. The full variable domain, completed using reference TRBV30 and TRBJ1-2, is SQTIHQWPATLVQPVGSPLSLECTVEGTSNPNLYWYRQAAGRGLQLLFYSVGIGQISSEVPQNLSASRPQDRQFILSSKKLLLSDSGFYLCAWARRGPVTFGSGTRLTVV.

CDR3 nucleotides: TGTGCCAGCAGTTTGGGGCTCGCCGGGGAGCTGTTTTTT. It yields the protein CASSLGLAGELFF. The chain is built from TRBV27 and TRBJ2-2, with TRBD1 as a possible D gene (5 bases). V was pared by 3 bases and J by 6 bases, with 8 bases between. Germline-derived CDR1 and CDR2 are MNHEY and SMNVEV (reference sequence). The CDR3 is 13 amino acids.

The count of this clone is one. Other DNA sequences in the same sample also yield this CDR3. The gene calls are TRBV7-9 and TRBJ2-7; 8 bases match TRBD1. The CDR3 covers 15 residues. V lost 0 bases, J lost 2 bases, and 3 bases stayed unmatched. Looked up from germline, CDR1 is SEHNR and CDR2 is FQNEAQ (reference sequence). For the CDR3, the DNA is TGTGCCAGCAGCTTAGCCGGGACAGGCACCTACGAGCAGTACTTC. Protein sequence: CASSLAGTGTYEQYF.

The rearrangement uses TRBV15 and TRBJ2-7, with 9 bases fitting TRBD1. Germline trimming cut 2 bases from V and 6 bases from J; bases unmatched to any gene: 8. Per germline, CDR1 LNHNV and CDR2 YYDKDF (reference sequence). This CDR3 comprises 15 residues. CDR3 loop: CATSRSRDRVREQYF. The CDR3 bases are TGTGCCACCAGCAGATCCCGGGACAGGGTTCGCGAGCAGTACTTC.

The chain is built from TRBV29-1 and TRBJ1-2; 7 nucleotides match TRBD1. Trimming removed 2 bases from V and 4 bases from J; junction bases left unmatched: 4. Germline CDR1 SQVTM, CDR2 ANQGSEA. This CDR3 comprises 13 residues. The CDR3 nucleotides are TGCAGCGTTGAACCGGGACAGAGCTATGGCTACACCTTC. Translating it yields CSVEPGQSYGYTF.

The chain combines TRBV5-1 with TRBJ1-1; D is unclear. Germline CDR1 reads SGHRS; CDR2 reads YFSETQ. V dropped 4 bases and J dropped 7 bases, with 17 bases sitting between them. CDR3 length equals 14 residues. As DNA, the CDR3 is TGCGCCAGCAGCCCAAACGGGGAGTCCTTTGAAGCTTTCTTT. Its translation: CASSPNGESFEAFF.

The chain links TRBV18 to TRBJ2-1, with TRBD1 as a possible D gene (6 bases). Trimming took 4 bases from V and 6 from J, leaving 10 bases between them. The germline CDR1 and CDR2 sequences are KGHSH and LQKENI. The CDR3 runs 13 residues. CDR3 DNA sequence: TGTGCCAGCTCACTAACAGGGTTCAATGAGCAGTTCTTC. Its translation is CASSLTGFNEQFF.

V usage is TRBV9 and J usage is TRBJ2-1; 8 positions match TRBD2. Germline assignment: CDR1 SGDLS and CDR2 YYNGEE. The CDR3 loop spans 16 amino acids. With V trimmed by 4 bases and J by 6 bases, 12 bases remained unmatched. CDR3 residues: CASSLSGSGMGNEQFF. CDR3 nucleotide sequence: TGTGCCAGCAGCTTAAGTGGTAGCGGGATGGGCAATGAGCAGTTCTTC.

This rearrangement joins TRBV27 to TRBJ2-7, with a weak D call TRBD1 (5 bases). The CDR3 covers 15 residues. Looked up from germline, CDR1 is MNHEY and CDR2 is SMNVEV (reference sequence). Trimming removed 2 bases at V and 5 bases at J, with 16 bases between. The CDR3 bases are TGTGCCAGCAGTTTAGAGCAGGGAATCCTCCACGAGCAGTACTTC. This encodes CASSLEQGILHEQYF.